This is a list of T cell receptor beta chains from one sample in a study of vaccination and CD4 T cells after COVID-19. TCRdb redid the calling of the PCR reads with MiXCR, one entry per CDR3 protein. The table has some 5,900 distinct CDR3 sequences, about 35% seen once. No antigen has been assigned to these receptors. Specimen: CD4+ T cells from blood, cultured in vitro. These receptors were collected from a human donor in good health. Both conserved end residues are part of each CDR3. The D gene is left open where the match is weak. Size is stated for part of the rows, as once, few or many counts, or as a class when the clone is expanded.

clone size,D gene,V gene,J gene,CDR3 DNA,CDR3 protein
.,TRBD1,TRBV24-1,TRBJ2-2,TGTGCCACCAGTGATCGGTCACAGGGGTCGGGGACCGGGGAGCTGTTTTTT,CATSDRSQGSGTGELFF
.,TRBD1,TRBV5-1,TRBJ2-3,TGCGCCAGCAGCGGCGGACAGGACAGCGATACGCAGTATTTT,CASSGGQDSDTQYF
few,.,TRBV20-1,TRBJ1-6,TGCAGTGCTAGGTCGGTGGGTAATTCACCCCTCCACTTT,CSARSVGNSPLHF
few,.,TRBV7-2,TRBJ2-5,TGTGCCTGTCGACAGTCGGAGACCCAGTACTTC,CACRQSETQYF
once,.,TRBV30,TRBJ1-1,TGTGCCTGCACACCCCTGACAGTTATTGAAACTGAAGCTTTCTTT,CACTPLTVIETEAFF
.,.,TRBV2,TRBJ2-1,TGTGCCAGCAGTGAAGCGCTTGGGGTCGGCTCCTACAATGAGCAGTTCTTC,CASSEALGVGSYNEQFF
.,.,TRBV5-6,TRBJ2-1,TGTGCCAGCAGCTTAATCCAGGTTGACGATTATGAGCAGTTCTTC,CASSLIQVDDYEQFF
.,.,TRBV15,TRBJ1-5,TGTGCCACCAGCAGAGAGGTGAAGACAGGTTTACAGCCCCAGCATTTT,CATSREVKTGLQPQHF
.,TRBD1,TRBV6-4,TRBJ1-1,TGTGCCAGCAGCCCCGGGACAGGGGGCACTGAAGCTTTCTTT,CASSPGTGGTEAFF
.,.,TRBV6-4,TRBJ1-6,TGTGCCAGCAGTGACTCCGAAAATTCACCCCTCCACTTT,CASSDSENSPLHF
.,TRBD1,TRBV19,TRBJ2-7,TGTGCCACCTCCGTGCCCTGGACAGGGGGCGACGAGCAGTACTTC,CATSVPWTGGDEQYF
.,.,TRBV7-8,TRBJ1-6,TGTGCCAGCAGCCCCCGGACTACAGGGTCAGGTTCACCCCTCCACTTT,CASSPRTTGSGSPLHF
once,TRBD2,TRBV5-6,TRBJ2-5,TGTGCCAGCAGCAATAGCGGGGGGTTGGAGACCCAGTACTTC,CASSNSGGLETQYF
few,TRBD1,TRBV10-2,TRBJ2-7,TGCGCCAGCAATGCGGACAGGGGGCGATACGAGCAGTACTTC,CASNADRGRYEQYF
medium-sized,TRBD1,TRBV27,TRBJ1-6,TGTGCCAGCAGTTTACCCTCCGGGACAGCTCATTCTGTCCTCCACTTT,CASSLPSGTAHSVLHF
few,.,TRBV18,TRBJ2-7,TGTGCCAGCTCACCACAGTCAGGGGCCGCGCAGTACTTC,CASSPQSGAAQYF
few,.,TRBV19,TRBJ1-5,TGTGCCAGTACCATGGACGGCCTTAGCAATCAGCCCCAGCATTTT,CASTMDGLSNQPQHF